This T cell receptor (beta chain) was captured by sequencing in a study of graft-versus-host responses after intestinal transplantation. Study at large: Grafts that recipients had were multivisceral, liver-intestinal, or isolated intestinal transplants. Anti-thymocyte globulin induction, then tacrolimus and steroids for approximately 3 years, went to all recipients. Study-wide findings and caveats: Peak levels of circulating GvH clones tracked with early post-transplant HvG declines.

V dropped 1 base and J dropped 3 bases, with 15 bases sitting between them. There are 17 residues in the CDR3. Germline CDR1 is LGHNA and CDR2 is YNFKEQ. On this clone itself: What it binds is not known.

TCRdb's table, derived via immunoSEQ multiplex PCR, lists solely in-frame clones and lacks some. The sample lists tens of thousands of clones, 92% occurring once. The genes are TRBV4-2 and TRBJ2-2; tentative D call: TRBD2 (6 bases). Specimen: unstimulated CD4+ T cells sorted from spleen or lymph node cells, collected before transplant. The sequence was collected from a human donor who was the organ donor for an intestinal transplant. The CDR3 loop reads CASSQVALGLYTGELFF. As DNA, the CDR3 is TGTGCCAGCAGCCAAGTCGCATTGGGACTTTACACCGGGGAGCTGTTTTTT.